This T cell receptor (beta chain) is drawn from a study of beta chain features in type 1 diabetes. Study findings and constraints: Within each of all four CD4+ subsets, Type 1 diabetes patients had TCRB CDR3s that were moderately but significantly shorter.

Per germline, CDR1 LGHNA and CDR2 YSLEER. CDR3 length equals 16 residues. Trimming cost V 4 bases and J 7 bases, with 17 bases left between them. As every portion of the isolated RNA was reverse transcribed, the sequencing read expressed TCRB transcripts. Assay used: immunoSEQ multiplex PCR; TCRdb lists only in-frame clones, some missing. This table has roughly 610,000 clones, 15% to 17% appearing once. Regarding this clone: Its matching antigen is unknown.

This sequence joins TRBV4-3 and TRBJ1-6, with a tentative D call TRBD1 (6 bases). Sequencing was done on a sample of naive CD4+ T cells from blood. This TCR came from a young man in good health. The CDR3 DNA sequence: TGCGCCAGCAGCCGGCACAGGGAAAGATCCAATTCACCCCTCCACTTT. Protein product: CASSRHRERSNSPLHF.